Following are 2 T cell receptor beta chains from one sample sequenced in a study of cytomegalovirus exposure and HLA in healthy donors. TCRdb's copy holds only in-frame clones and misses some; the assay was immunoSEQ multiplex PCR. Of roughly 130,000 clones in the sample, 85% to 90% are singletons; the top ten hold 5.5% to 7%. The specimen sequenced was PBMCs. Receptors were obtained from a young woman in good health and CMV-seropositive.

The CDR3 coding sequence is TGTGCCAGCAGGCAGGGGTTGTCGGAGACCCAGTACTTC. Amino acid sequence: CASRQGLSETQYF. The chain uses TRBV28 and TRBJ2-5, with a weak D call TRBD1 (6 bases). Germline V lookup: CDR1 MDHEN, CDR2 SYDVKM. V was pared by 6 bases and J by 5 bases, with 13 bases between. The CDR3 is 13 residues long.

The chain links TRBV2 to TRBJ2-1; 10 nucleotides align to TRBD2. This CDR3 is built from 15 residues. V was pared by 4 bases and J by 6 bases, with 6 bases of the junction left unmatched. CDR1 and CDR2 from the germline V gene are SNHLY and FYNNEI. The CDR3 region has the DNA TGTGCCAGCAGTGCCCAGCGGGAGGGCTTCAATGAGCAGTTCTTC. Encoded protein: CASSAQREGFNEQFF.